The clone carrying this T cell receptor (beta chain) occurred many times. Its antigen is not identified. The sample belongs to a study of early T cells in non-severe SARS-CoV-2 infection. Deletions cut 5 bases from V and 1 base from J, with 12 bases between. The CDR3 covers 15 residues. Germline V gene lookup returns CDR1 MDHEN and CDR2 SYDVKM. Study-wide findings and caveats: CD4 and private specificities were missed by VDJdb matching, which favored anti-spike CD8 responses.

As part of library construction, unique molecular identifiers were attached to individual cDNA molecules. A single record per CDR3 protein comes from TCRdb applying MiXCR to the 5' RACE reads. The data show about 66,000 distinct CDR3 sequences, around 8.7% seen once. Material: whole blood. The sequence was collected from an adult who was a healthcare worker with PCR-confirmed SARS-CoV-2 infection or an uninfected control (not recorded which). The V call is TRBV28, the J call TRBJ2-1; TRBD1 might be the D (6 bases). The CDR3 DNA reads TGTGCCAGCAGTACCGAACAGGGATCCTACAATGAGCAGTTCTTC. Protein sequence: CASSTEQGSYNEQFF.